This TCR beta chain was identified in a study of identical twins (dated by TCRdb to 2016 to 2017). The study in broad terms: To test whether fetal clonotypes persist, the study used deep sequencing on TCR alpha and beta repertoires from monozygotic twins, unrelated adults of various ages, and cord blood. To rule out contamination, replicate twin experiments were performed at different times with different library preparation protocols.

This clonotype appeared once. Its specific antigen is unknown. This may be a read error: a much more frequent sequence differs by one nucleotide. Only healthy Caucasian donors were included. Three unrelated non-twin adults were also sequenced: a male aged 18 to 30, a male aged 50 to 59 and a female aged 50 to 59. Miltenyi CD45RO+ enrichment and human naive T-cell isolation kits were used to isolate memory (CD45RO+) and naive T cells from PBMC. The full study reports these points: The excess sharing between twins in beta out-of-frame sequences was weaker because fewer shared sequences reduced the signal-to-noise ratio. Out-of-frame TCR alpha sequences shared between twins showed an excess of low generation-probability sequences compared with coincidental sharing between unrelated individuals. Because the same donors could not be followed over many years, conclusions were based on cross-sectional statistical analysis. Fewer insertions were carried by abundant cord blood beta clonotypes, a similar but weaker trend appeared in young adult naive repertoires, and no such trend appeared in memory repertoires. Zero-insertion analyses could be partly confounded by invariant T cells such as MAIT and iNKT, although diverse VJ usage argued against such confounding for most clonotypes. In monozygotic twins, recombination models systematically underestimated out-of-frame TCR alpha sharing, but the models matched the sharing seen between unrelated individuals.

Receptors were amplified or captured by 5' RACE. The reads were generated on an Illumina HiSeq 2000. Template switching introduced a universal primer binding site; the final cDNA contained a unique molecular identifier, enabling accurate counting of TCR cDNA molecules. First-strand cDNA for TCR alpha and beta chains was synthesized from specific primers in the conserved constant-segment region. Each cDNA library was double barcoded, with a SMART-Mk sample barcode plus Illumina barcodes, to control for contamination. TruSeq adapter sequences, together with Illumina sample barcodes, were added in two successive PCR steps. Sequencing of the TCR alpha and beta cDNA libraries was done on the Illumina HiSeq platform using custom primers. The authors processed their data as follows. MiGEC was used to process raw reads and extract unique molecular identifiers, and MiXCR was used to find CDR3 positions. Recombination models were inferred per individual with the repgenHMM and IGoR tools using an EM algorithm. Shared clonotypes were analyzed with the tcR package in R, and sharing was normalized by the product of cloneset sizes. To study raw recombination without the effects of thymic and clonal selection, out-of-frame nonproductive sequences were analyzed. TCRdb itself trimmed the public reads at Q25 with fastp, ran MiXCR and retained productive beta chains. CDR3 protein duplicates are merged, each entry listing the most common genes and DNA. The authors' filters were not applied to this entry. This sample lists hundreds of thousands of distinct CDR3 sequences; around 5.7% were detected once. The ten largest clones capture 1.5% to 2% of the sample.

CDR1 and CDR2 are drawn from the germline V gene: MNHEY, SVGEGT. The CDR3 contains 11 residues, cysteine and valine counted. Kept here is only the CDR3 DNA, which spans 33 bases and is read in frame from base 1. Input material: naive T cells sorted from blood. The cell subset or site label, as the study defines it: cells isolated with a human naive T-cell isolation kit. The V and J genes are TRBV6-2 or TRBV6-3 and TRBJ2-7; no D gene call is confident. This TCR was recovered from a man in his late teens or twenties in good health. The CDR3 is CASSDLYVQYV. The DNA is TGTGCCAGCAGTGATCTCTACGTGCAGTACGTC.